The clone carrying this T cell receptor (beta chain) was detected only a few times. TCRdb's table, derived via immunoSEQ multiplex PCR, lists solely in-frame clones and lacks some. The profile shows approximately 320,000 clones, about 74% of them singletons. There are 13 residues in the CDR3. The junction had 4 bases not matched to a gene; V was cut back by 7 bases and J by 6 bases. Looked up from germline, CDR1 is MNHEY and CDR2 is SMNVEV (reference sequence). This entry comes from a study of shared clonotypes between healthy human individuals. The sequenced sample consisted of memory CD4+ T cells sorted from blood. Noted subset: CD45RA-negative fraction. The TCR originated in a man aged 25-45 years in good health. The rearrangement uses TRBV27 and TRBJ1-5, with 9 positions matching TRBD1. The CDR3 nucleotides are TGTGCCAGCACGTCGACAGGGGGTCAGCCCCAGCATTTT. Translating gives CASTSTGGQPQHF.